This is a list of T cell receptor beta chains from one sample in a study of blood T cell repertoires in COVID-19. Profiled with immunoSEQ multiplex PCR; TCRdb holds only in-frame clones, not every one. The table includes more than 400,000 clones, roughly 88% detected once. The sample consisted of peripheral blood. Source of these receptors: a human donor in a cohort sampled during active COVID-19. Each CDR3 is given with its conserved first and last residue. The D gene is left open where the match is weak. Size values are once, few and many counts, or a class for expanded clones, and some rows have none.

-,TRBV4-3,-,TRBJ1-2,TGCGCCAGCAGCCAAGAACGGAGTGCAGGGCTGAATGGCTACACCTTC,CASSQERSAGLNGYTF
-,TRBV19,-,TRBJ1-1,TGTGCCAGTAGTATGGGACTGCGAACCGTCTCGGGTGAAGCTTTCTTT,CASSMGLRTVSGEAFF
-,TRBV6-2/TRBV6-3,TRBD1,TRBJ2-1,TGTGCCAGCAGTCGACAGGGGGCGTTATACAATGAGCAGTTCTTC,CASSRQGALYNEQFF
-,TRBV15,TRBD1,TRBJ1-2,TGTGCCACCAGCAGAGCAGGGGGCGCCTACTATGGCTACACCTTC,CATSRAGGAYYGYTF
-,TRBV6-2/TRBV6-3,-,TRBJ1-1,TGTGCCAGCAGTCCGAACAGGGAGAACACTGAAGCTTTCTTT,CASSPNRENTEAFF
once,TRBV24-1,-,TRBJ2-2,TGTGCCACCTCCAGTGGTGAGGTATCGAACGGGGAGCTGTTTTTT,CATSSGEVSNGELFF
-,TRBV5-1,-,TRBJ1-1,TGCGCCAGCAGCTTGGACAGGTCGATTGGGACTGAAGCTTTCTTT,CASSLDRSIGTEAFF
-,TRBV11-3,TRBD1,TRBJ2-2,TGTGCCAGCAGCCAGTCAGGGGGTCCCACCGGGGAGCTGTTTTTT,CASSQSGGPTGELFF
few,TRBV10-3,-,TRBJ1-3,TGTGCCATCACCGCAGGGGACTCTGGAAACACCATATATTTT,CAITAGDSGNTIYF
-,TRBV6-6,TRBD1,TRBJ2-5,TGTGCCAGCAGCCGAAATACCGGGACAGGGGACCAAGAGACCCAGTACTTC,CASSRNTGTGDQETQYF
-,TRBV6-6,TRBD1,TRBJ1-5,TGTGCCAGCAGTTCGGTAAGGGGGCCCTACAATCAGCCCCAGCATTTT,CASSSVRGPYNQPQHF
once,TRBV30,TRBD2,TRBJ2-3,TGTGCCTGGAGTGTATGGCTAGCGGGAGAGGGGGATACGCAGTATTTT,CAWSVWLAGEGDTQYF
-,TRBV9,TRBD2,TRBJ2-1,TGTGCCAGCAGCCCAAGGACTAGCGGCAACACCTACAATGAGCAGTTCTTC,CASSPRTSGNTYNEQFF
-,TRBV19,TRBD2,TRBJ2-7,TGTGCCAGTAGTGTTAGCGGGAGCTCCTACGAGCAGTACTTC,CASSVSGSSYEQYF
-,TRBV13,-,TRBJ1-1,TGTGCCAGCAGCTTAGATCCGGGTAAGAACACTGAAGCTTTCTTT,CASSLDPGKNTEAFF
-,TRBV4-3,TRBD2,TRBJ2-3,TGCGCCAGCAGCCAAGATGGGTCGGCTAGCGGGAGTAGGGCAGATACGCAGTATTTT,CASSQDGSASGSRADTQYF
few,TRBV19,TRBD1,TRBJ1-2,TGTGCCAGTAGTAGCCCCGGGACAGGGACTGGCTACACCTTC,CASSSPGTGTGYTF
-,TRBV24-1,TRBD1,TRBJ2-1,TGTGCCACCAGTGATTTCTCAGGGGGCAACTACAATGAGCAGTTCTTC,CATSDFSGGNYNEQFF
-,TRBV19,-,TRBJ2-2,TGTGCCAGTAGGTTTGGCGGGAACACCGGGGAGCTGTTTTTT,CASRFGGNTGELFF
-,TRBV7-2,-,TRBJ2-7,TGTGCCAGCACCCCCCGAATGAGCTCCTACGAGCAGTACTTC,CASTPRMSSYEQYF
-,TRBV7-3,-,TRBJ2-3,TGTGCCAGCAGCAAGGACAGCTTTACAGATACGCAGTATTTT,CASSKDSFTDTQYF
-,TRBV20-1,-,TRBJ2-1,TGCAGTGCTAGTATGACCCAGCCGACAGCCTACAATGAGCAGTTCTTC,CSASMTQPTAYNEQFF
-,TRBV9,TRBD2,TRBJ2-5,TGTGCCAGCAGCGTAGATGGAGGGGGACTAGCGGGAGTTGAGACCCAGTACTTC,CASSVDGGGLAGVETQYF
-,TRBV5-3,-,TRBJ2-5,TGTGCCAGAAGCTTGGCCCGGGGTGGAGAGACCCAGTACTTC,CARSLARGGETQYF
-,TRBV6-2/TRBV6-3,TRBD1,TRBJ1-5,TGTGCCAGCAGTCGCTCAACAGGGGACAATCAGCCCCAGCATTTT,CASSRSTGDNQPQHF
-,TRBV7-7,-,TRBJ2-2,TGTGCTAGCGGCCTGTCCACCGGGGAGCTGTTTTTT,CASGLSTGELFF
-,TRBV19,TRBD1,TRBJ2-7,TGTGCCAGTAGTATCCGGGACAGCTACGAGCAGTACTTC,CASSIRDSYEQYF
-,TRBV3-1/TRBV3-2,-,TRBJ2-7,TGTGCCAGCAGCCAGGACAGCCGTTCCTACGAGCAGTACTTC,CASSQDSRSYEQYF
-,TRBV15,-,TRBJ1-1,TGTGCCACCAGCACTCGACAGTCTTTTGAAGCTTTCTTT,CATSTRQSFEAFF
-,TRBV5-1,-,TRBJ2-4,TGCGCCAGCAGCACCCTACAGGGATTCTCCAAAAACATTCAGTACTTC,CASSTLQGFSKNIQYF
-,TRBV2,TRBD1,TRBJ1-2,TGTGCCAGCAGTGAAGGACAGGGGTATGGCTACACCTTC,CASSEGQGYGYTF
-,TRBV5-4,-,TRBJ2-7,TGTGCCAGCAGCCCGGACTCCATTATGGGCGAGCAGTACTTC,CASSPDSIMGEQYF
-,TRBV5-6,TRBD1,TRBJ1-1,TGTGCCAGCAGCCAGGGACAGGGTTCAAGGCGCATGAACACTGAAGCTTTCTTT,CASSQGQGSRRMNTEAFF
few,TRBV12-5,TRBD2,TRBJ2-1,TGTGCTAGTGGGCCCGGGACTAGCGGGCGTCTCTACAATGAGCAGTTCTTC,CASGPGTSGRLYNEQFF
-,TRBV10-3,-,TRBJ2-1,TGTGCCATCAGTGATGAGCGGAACTACTACAATGAGCAGTTCTTC,CAISDERNYYNEQFF
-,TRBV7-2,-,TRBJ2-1,TGTGCCAGCAGCCCGACCCCTAGCTCCTACAATGAGCAGTTCTTC,CASSPTPSSYNEQFF
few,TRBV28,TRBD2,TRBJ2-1,TGTGCCAGCACCTTAGACCCGGGACTAGTTGGCAATGAGCAGTTCTTC,CASTLDPGLVGNEQFF
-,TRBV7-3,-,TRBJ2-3,TGTGCCAGCAGCCAATCGCTCGGTACGCAGTATTTT,CASSQSLGTQYF
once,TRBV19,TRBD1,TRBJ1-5,TGTGCCAGTAGTGAGCGAGGGACAGGGTTTCAGCCCCAGCATTTT,CASSERGTGFQPQHF
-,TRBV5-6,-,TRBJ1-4,TGTGCCAGCAGCCTACGGACATTAAGAAATGAAAAACTGTTTTTT,CASSLRTLRNEKLFF
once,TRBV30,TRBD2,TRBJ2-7,TGTGCCTGGAGTCCTAGCGGGAGCGGTGAGCAGTACTTC,CAWSPSGSGEQYF
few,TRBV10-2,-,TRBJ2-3,TGCGCCAGCAGTGAAATTGGCCGGCGGGATGGAGCTACAGATACGCAGTATTTT,CASSEIGRRDGATDTQYF
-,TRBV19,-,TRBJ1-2,TGTGCCAGTAGTATAGGGAGTGGTCGTGGCTATGGCTACACCTTC,CASSIGSGRGYGYTF
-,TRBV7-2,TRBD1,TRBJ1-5,TGTGCCAGCAGCTTAGAGGGGACAGGGGATCAGCCCCAGCATTTT,CASSLEGTGDQPQHF
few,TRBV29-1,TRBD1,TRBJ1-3,TGCAGCGCACGACAGGGGTCCTCTGGAAACACCATATATTTT,CSARQGSSGNTIYF
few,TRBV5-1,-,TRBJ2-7,TGCGCCAGCAGCCCTTCAGGTTTCTACGAGCAGTACTTC,CASSPSGFYEQYF
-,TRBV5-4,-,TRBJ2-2,TGTGCCAGCAGCTTGGGAGGAGGTGGGCCGAACACCGGGGAGCTGTTTTTT,CASSLGGGGPNTGELFF
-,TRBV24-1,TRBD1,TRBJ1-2,TGTGCCACCAGTGATTCTGACGGGACAGGGTACTATGGCTACACCTTC,CATSDSDGTGYYGYTF
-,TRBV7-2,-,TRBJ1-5,TGTGCCAGCAGCTTAAGATTTGGGGGGGCGGGTCAGCCCCAGCATTTT,CASSLRFGGAGQPQHF
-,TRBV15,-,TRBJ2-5,TGTGCCACCAGCAGAGATAGGGGAACGGGTGAGACCCAGTACTTC,CATSRDRGTGETQYF
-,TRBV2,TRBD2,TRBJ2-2,TGTGCCAGCGGACTAGCGGGGAACACCGGGGAGCTGTTTTTT,CASGLAGNTGELFF
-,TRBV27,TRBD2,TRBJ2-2,TGTGCCAGCAGAGACCCCCGAGCGGGGTCGAACACCGGGGAGCTGTTTTTT,CASRDPRAGSNTGELFF
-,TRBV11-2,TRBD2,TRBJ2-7,TGTGCCAGCAGCCCGTCTCCGGGACTAGCGGGAGTACACGAGCAGTACTTC,CASSPSPGLAGVHEQYF
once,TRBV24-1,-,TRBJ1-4,TGTGCCACCAGTGAACATGCTCAACTAGAAAAACTGTTTTTT,CATSEHAQLEKLFF
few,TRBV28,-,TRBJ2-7,TGTGCCAGCACCCTCCCCCGGGCAGCGGGTGGGGTCTACGAGCAGTACTTC,CASTLPRAAGGVYEQYF